The present TCR beta chain was sequenced within a study of CD8 T cells in Susac syndrome. Reverse transcription of roughly 0.45 to 1 ug RNA used random hexamers. An immunoSEQ multiplex PCR generated amplified TCR beta CDR3 products spanning 54 Vbeta and 13 Jbeta. Using its own MiXCR run on the immunoSEQ multiplex PCR reads, TCRdb lists one record per CDR3 protein. The data contain 200,000 or so distinct CDR3 sequences, 80% to 95% of them singletons. CD8+ and CD4+ T cells from blood underwent TCR beta sequencing. Relapsing-remitting disease, either stable or active, was present in the treatment-naive patients who were the multiple sclerosis controls. Negative isolation yielded CD8+ and CD4+ T cells; FACS enriched TEMRA cells. Trimming shortened V by 4 bases and J by 6 bases, and 13 bases separated the two germline ends. Per the germline V gene, CDR1 is MGHRA and CDR2 is YSYEKL. There are 14 residues in the CDR3.

V usage is TRBV4-1 and J usage is TRBJ2-1; D unresolved. The source of this sequence is a human donor with multiple sclerosis. The sample was CD8+ T cells from PBMCs. DNA for the CDR3: TGCGCCAGCAGCCCCGGACCCCTAGGCAATGAGCAGTTCTTC. Translating gives CASSPGPLGNEQFF.